The sequence of this T cell receptor (beta chain) was determined in a study of cytomegalovirus exposure and HLA in healthy donors. A multiplex PCR was run with 60 Vbeta primers and 13 Jbeta primers. Clones were sequenced by immunoSEQ multiplex PCR, and TCRdb holds only the in-frame ones, with some missing. The sample holds about 91,000 clones, approximately 89% seen once. Overall study results and limits: Per published accounts, TCR beta sequences correctly predicted the HLA-A and HLA-B alleles of most subjects.

A word on this clone: What it binds is not known.

Germline V gene data show CDR1 as SGHNT and CDR2 as YENEEA. This CDR3 comprises 16 residues. With 0 bases removed from V and 3 bases from J, the gap between germline ends came to 12 bases. This chain links TRBV11-3 with TRBJ2-1; D is perhaps TRBD2 (5 bases). The sequence derives from a man aged 30 to 45 in good health and CMV-seropositive. Sequencing was done on a sample of PBMCs. CDR3 loop: CASSLDSAGIYNEQFF. The CDR3 DNA sequence: TGTGCCAGCAGCTTAGATTCCGCCGGGATCTACAATGAGCAGTTCTTC.